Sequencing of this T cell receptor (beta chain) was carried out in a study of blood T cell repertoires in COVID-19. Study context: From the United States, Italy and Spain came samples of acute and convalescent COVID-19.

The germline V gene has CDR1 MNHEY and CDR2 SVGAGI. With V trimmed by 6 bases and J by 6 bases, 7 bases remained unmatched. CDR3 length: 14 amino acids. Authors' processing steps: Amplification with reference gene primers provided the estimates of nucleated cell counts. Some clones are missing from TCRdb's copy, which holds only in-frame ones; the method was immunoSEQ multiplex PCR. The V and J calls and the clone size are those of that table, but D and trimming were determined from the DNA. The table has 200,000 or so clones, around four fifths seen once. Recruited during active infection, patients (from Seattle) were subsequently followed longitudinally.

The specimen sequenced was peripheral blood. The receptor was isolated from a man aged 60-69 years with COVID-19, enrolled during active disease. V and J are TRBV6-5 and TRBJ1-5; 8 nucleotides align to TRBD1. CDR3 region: CASSGQGRGQPQHF. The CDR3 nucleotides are TGTGCCAGCAGCGGACAGGGTCGCGGTCAGCCCCAGCATTTT.